The 2 T cell receptor beta chains reported below all come from one sample, sequenced in a study of blood T cell repertoires in COVID-19. Method: immunoSEQ multiplex PCR; TCRdb's copy keeps in-frame clones and lacks some. The table lists just under 40,000 clones, approximately 85% of them singletons, with 23% in the top ten. Material for sequencing was peripheral blood. The receptors originated from a man aged 65-85 years with acute or convalescent COVID-19.

The chain carries TRBV27 and TRBJ2-7; D is possibly TRBD1 (5 bases). The V end lost 7 bases, the J end lost 2 bases, and 15 bases lay between the germline ends. The CDR3 is 14 residues long. Per the germline V gene, CDR1 is MNHEY and CDR2 is SMNVEV (reference sequence). The chain's CDR3 is CASTTSDSPYEQYF. The DNA of the CDR3 is TGTGCCAGCACCACCTCCGACAGCCCCTACGAGCAGTACTTC.

The chain has TRBV18 and TRBJ2-5; 8 bases match TRBD2. CDR3 length equals 16 residues. Germline lookup yields CDR1 KGHSH and CDR2 LQKENI. J gave up 1 base and V 1 base, and 5 bases lay outside the gene matches. The CDR3 sequence is CASSPQSGGPQETQYF. The CDR3 DNA follows: TGTGCCAGCTCACCACAGAGCGGGGGCCCCCAAGAGACCCAGTACTTC.